The text below deals with one TCR beta chain. Its antigen is not known. This record belongs to a study of PD-1 blockade in classical Hodgkin lymphoma. Brentuximab vedotin exposure varied among the patients, all of whom had relapsed after autologous stem cell transplantation. Findings and limits, study-wide: Individuals who commenced nivolumab within less than 1 year of ASCT were excluded. CD4+ TCR diversity, unlike CD8+, rose significantly by C4D1. Repertoire difference causes, possibly disease activity or prior therapy, remain undefined. Prior to therapy, complete responders displayed diversity much like that of newly diagnosed patients.

In germline, CDR1 is KGHSH, CDR2 LQKENI. There are 14 residues in the CDR3. The trim removed 3 bases at V and 6 bases at J, leaving 1 base unmatched. Repertoires were generated with immunoSEQ multiplex PCR, while TCRdb's copy carries only in-frame clones and drops some. The sample comprises 75,000 to 100,000 clones, approximately 80% of which are singletons, and roughly 15% rests with the top ten. Sequencing was performed on peripheral blood mononuclear cells (PBMCs), taken before the second cycle of nivolumab. The V and J genes are TRBV18 and TRBJ1-4; 10 bases map to TRBD1. The receptor was isolated from a human donor with classical Hodgkin lymphoma. The CDR3 DNA reads TGTGCCAGCTCACCGGGGACAGGGGATGAAAAACTGTTTTTT. Encoded protein: CASSPGTGDEKLFF.